The rows below give T cell receptor beta chains drawn from one sample of a study of T cell clones after liver transplantation. Assay: immunoSEQ multiplex PCR; the TCRdb copy retains only in-frame clones and omits some. Among some 120,000 clones listed, around nine tenths were seen once. This specimen consisted of CD4+ T cells from blood, obtained 12 months after liver transplant. The origin of the receptors is a human patient who received a liver transplant. The graft donor may have given rise to some T cells. CDR3s include the opening cysteine and the closing phenylalanine or tryptophan. D genes are given only for firm matches.

J gene: TRBJ2-1
D gene: NA
V gene: TRBV2
CDR3 protein: CASGPRERYNEQFF
CDR3 DNA: TGTGCCAGCGGTCCCCGGGAGAGGTACAATGAGCAGTTCTTC

J gene: TRBJ2-1
D gene: NA
V gene: TRBV4-3
CDR3 protein: CASSQDSRLEQFF
CDR3 DNA: TGCGCCAGCAGCCAAGACTCTCGACTGGAGCAGTTCTTC

J gene: TRBJ1-1
D gene: NA
V gene: TRBV2
CDR3 protein: CASSEQGRVRNAEAFF
CDR3 DNA: TGTGCCAGCAGTGAACAGGGGAGGGTGCGGAACGCTGAAGCTTTCTTT

J gene: TRBJ2-5
D gene: NA
V gene: TRBV5-1
CDR3 protein: CASSITGQPREQETQYF
CDR3 DNA: TGCGCCAGCAGCATTACCGGACAACCTAGAGAACAAGAGACCCAGTACTTC

J gene: TRBJ1-1
D gene: NA
V gene: TRBV7-9
CDR3 protein: CASSSGQSKAFF
CDR3 DNA: TGTGCCAGCAGCTCCGGACAGAGCAAAGCTTTCTTT

J gene: TRBJ1-2
D gene: TRBD1
V gene: TRBV7-2
CDR3 protein: CASSSGSGGFGYTF
CDR3 DNA: TGTGCCAGCAGCTCGGGGTCAGGGGGGTTCGGCTACACCTTC

J gene: TRBJ2-7
D gene: TRBD2
V gene: TRBV7-9
CDR3 protein: CASSPGGVYEQYF
CDR3 DNA: TGTGCCAGCAGCCCGGGGGGGGTCTACGAGCAGTACTTC

J gene: TRBJ1-3
D gene: TRBD1
V gene: TRBV19
CDR3 protein: CASGRQGSGNTIYF
CDR3 DNA: TGTGCCAGTGGAAGACAGGGTTCTGGAAACACCATATATTTT

J gene: TRBJ2-5
D gene: NA
V gene: TRBV7-2
CDR3 protein: CASSLRRPETQYF
CDR3 DNA: TGTGCCAGCAGCTTGCGACGCCCGGAGACCCAGTACTTC

J gene: TRBJ1-6
D gene: NA
V gene: TRBV28
CDR3 protein: CASSSRTESSYNSPLHF
CDR3 DNA: TGTGCCAGCAGTTCGCGGACGGAGAGCTCCTATAATTCACCCCTCCACTTT

J gene: TRBJ1-1
D gene: TRBD1
V gene: TRBV7-3
CDR3 protein: CASSLRGTGGTEAFF
CDR3 DNA: TGTGCCAGCAGCTTAAGGGGGACAGGGGGCACTGAAGCTTTCTTT

J gene: TRBJ1-2
D gene: NA
V gene: TRBV25-1
CDR3 protein: CASSEPGHVYTF
CDR3 DNA: TGTGCCAGCAGTGAACCAGGGCACGTCTACACCTTC

J gene: TRBJ2-1
D gene: NA
V gene: TRBV7-2
CDR3 protein: CASSFWVGAAYNEQFF
CDR3 DNA: TGTGCCAGCAGCTTTTGGGTGGGAGCGGCGTACAATGAGCAGTTCTTC

J gene: TRBJ2-5
D gene: TRBD2
V gene: TRBV19
CDR3 protein: CASSMSLAGGETQYF
CDR3 DNA: TGTGCCAGTAGTATGAGTCTAGCGGGAGGAGAGACCCAGTACTTC

J gene: TRBJ1-1
D gene: TRBD1
V gene: TRBV29-1
CDR3 protein: CSIRTGGQNTEAFF
CDR3 DNA: TGCAGCATTCGAACAGGGGGCCAGAACACTGAAGCTTTCTTT

J gene: TRBJ2-1
D gene: NA
V gene: TRBV5-1
CDR3 protein: CASSTQGSSYNEQFF
CDR3 DNA: TGCGCCAGCAGCACACAGGGAAGCTCCTACAATGAGCAGTTCTTC

J gene: TRBJ2-7
D gene: NA
V gene: TRBV12-2
CDR3 protein: CASRCYLPGLAGLEQYF
CDR3 DNA: TGTGCAAGTCGCTGCTACCTACCGGGACTAGCGGGACTCGAGCAGTACTTC

J gene: TRBJ2-5
D gene: TRBD2
V gene: TRBV7-2
CDR3 protein: CASSLGGSTETQYF
CDR3 DNA: TGTGCCAGCAGCTTGGGAGGGAGCACCGAGACCCAGTACTTC

J gene: TRBJ2-1
D gene: TRBD1
V gene: TRBV6-6
CDR3 protein: CASRDPGQGAGNEQFF
CDR3 DNA: TGTGCCAGCAGAGATCCGGGACAGGGGGCTGGGAATGAGCAGTTCTTC

J gene: TRBJ2-7
D gene: NA
V gene: TRBV18
CDR3 protein: CASSRGLENYEQYF
CDR3 DNA: TGTGCCAGCTCTCGCGGGCTGGAGAACTACGAGCAGTACTTC